This T cell receptor beta chain was recorded in a study of shared clonotypes between healthy human individuals. Study-level results: The diversity represented, both genetic and in exposure history, was limited by few donors.

Germline V gene data show CDR1 as SEHNR and CDR2 as FQNEAQ (reference sequence). The CDR3 sequence is 14 residues long. Losses at the gene ends were 4 bases for V and 2 bases for J; bases not matched to a gene: 5. Donors comprised healthy HIV-negative adults lacking recent acute infections or vaccinations. Some clones are missing from TCRdb's copy, which holds only in-frame ones; the method was immunoSEQ multiplex PCR. The sample yields 470,000 or so clones, about 78% seen once. Worth noting for this clone: Its antigen is currently unknown.

Sequencing was carried out using PBMCs. The chain has TRBV7-9 and TRBJ2-7; 7 positions agree with TRBD2. This TCR came from a woman aged 40-49 years in good health. Some clones in this sample may be carry-over from other donors' samples. CDR3 loop: CASSSRDYTYEQYF. The CDR3 nucleotides read TGTGCCAGCAGCTCACGGGACTACACCTACGAGCAGTACTTC.